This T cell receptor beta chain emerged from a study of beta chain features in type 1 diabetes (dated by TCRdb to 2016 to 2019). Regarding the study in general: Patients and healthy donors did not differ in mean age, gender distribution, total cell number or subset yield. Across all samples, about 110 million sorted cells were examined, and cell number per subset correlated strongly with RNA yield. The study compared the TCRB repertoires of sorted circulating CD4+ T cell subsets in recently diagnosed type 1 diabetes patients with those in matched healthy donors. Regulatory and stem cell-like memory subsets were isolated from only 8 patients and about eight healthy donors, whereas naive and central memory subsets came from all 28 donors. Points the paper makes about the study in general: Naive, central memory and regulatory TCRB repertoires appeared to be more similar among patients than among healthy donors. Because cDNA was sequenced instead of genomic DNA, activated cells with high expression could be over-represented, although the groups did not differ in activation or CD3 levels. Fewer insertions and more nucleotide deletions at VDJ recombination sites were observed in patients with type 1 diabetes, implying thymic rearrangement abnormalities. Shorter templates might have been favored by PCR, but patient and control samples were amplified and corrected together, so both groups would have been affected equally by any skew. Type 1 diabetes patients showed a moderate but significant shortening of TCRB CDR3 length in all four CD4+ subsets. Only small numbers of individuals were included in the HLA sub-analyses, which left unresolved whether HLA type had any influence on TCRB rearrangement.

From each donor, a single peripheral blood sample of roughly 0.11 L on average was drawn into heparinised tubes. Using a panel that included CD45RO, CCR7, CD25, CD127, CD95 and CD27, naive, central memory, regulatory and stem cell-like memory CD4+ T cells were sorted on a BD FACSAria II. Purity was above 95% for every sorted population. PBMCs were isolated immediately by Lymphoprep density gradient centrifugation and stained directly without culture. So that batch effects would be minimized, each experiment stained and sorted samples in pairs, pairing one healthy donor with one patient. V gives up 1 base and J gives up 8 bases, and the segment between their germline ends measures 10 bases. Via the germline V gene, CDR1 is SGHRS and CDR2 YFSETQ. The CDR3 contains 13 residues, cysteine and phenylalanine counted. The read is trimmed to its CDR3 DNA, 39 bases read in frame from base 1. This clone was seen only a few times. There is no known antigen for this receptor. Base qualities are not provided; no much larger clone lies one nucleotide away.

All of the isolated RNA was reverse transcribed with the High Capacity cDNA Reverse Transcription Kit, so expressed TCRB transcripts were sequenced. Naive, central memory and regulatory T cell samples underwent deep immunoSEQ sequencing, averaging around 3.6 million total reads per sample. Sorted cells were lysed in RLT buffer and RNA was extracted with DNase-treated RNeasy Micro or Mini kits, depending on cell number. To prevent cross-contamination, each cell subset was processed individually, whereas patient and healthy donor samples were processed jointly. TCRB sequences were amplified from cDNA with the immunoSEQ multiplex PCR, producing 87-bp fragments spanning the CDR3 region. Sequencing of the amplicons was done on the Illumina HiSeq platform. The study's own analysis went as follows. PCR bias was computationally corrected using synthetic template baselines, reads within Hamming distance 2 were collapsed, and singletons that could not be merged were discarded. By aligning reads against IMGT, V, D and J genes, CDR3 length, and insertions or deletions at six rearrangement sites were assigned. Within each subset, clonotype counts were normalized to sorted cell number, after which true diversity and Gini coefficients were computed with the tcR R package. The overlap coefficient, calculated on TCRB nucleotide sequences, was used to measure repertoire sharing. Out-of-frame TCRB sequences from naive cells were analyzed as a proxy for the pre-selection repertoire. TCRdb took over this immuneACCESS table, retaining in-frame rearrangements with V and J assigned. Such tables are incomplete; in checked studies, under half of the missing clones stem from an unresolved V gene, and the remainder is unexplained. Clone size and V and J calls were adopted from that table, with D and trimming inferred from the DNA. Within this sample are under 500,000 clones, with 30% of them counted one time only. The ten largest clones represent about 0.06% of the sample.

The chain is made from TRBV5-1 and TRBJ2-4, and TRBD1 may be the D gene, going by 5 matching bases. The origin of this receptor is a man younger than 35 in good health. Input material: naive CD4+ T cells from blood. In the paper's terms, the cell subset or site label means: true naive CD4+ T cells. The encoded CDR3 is CASSLPGLDIQYF. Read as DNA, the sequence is TGCGCCAGCAGCTTGCCAGGGTTGGACATTCAGTACTTC. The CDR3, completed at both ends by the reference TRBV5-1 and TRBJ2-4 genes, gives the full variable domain KAGVTQTPRYLIKTRGQQVTLSCSPISGHRSVSWYQQTPGQGLQFLFEYFSETQRNKGNFPGRFSGRQFSNSRSEMNVSTLELGDSALYLCASSLPGLDIQYFGAGTRLSVL.